Following are 2 T cell receptor beta chains from one sample sequenced in a study of cytomegalovirus exposure and HLA in healthy donors. 60 Vbeta and 13 Jbeta primers were used in PCR. Libraries were prepared by immunoSEQ multiplex PCR; TCRdb keeps only in-frame clonotypes and omits some of them. The sample records 110,000 to 150,000 clones, roughly 81% being singletons. Sequencing used PBMCs. The source is a female donor in good health and CMV-seronegative.

This chain connects TRBV7-9 to TRBJ1-3; tentatively, D is TRBD1 (6 bases). There are 13 residues in the CDR3. CDR1 and CDR2 from the germline V gene are SEHNR and FQNEAQ (reference sequence). The V end lost 8 bases, the J end lost 4 bases, and 12 bases lay between the germline ends. The CDR3 nucleotides read TGTGCCAGCGGGGGCTTGGGGGGAAACACCATATATTTT. The encoded protein is CASGGLGGNTIYF.

This chain uses TRBV30 with TRBJ2-5; unclear D gene. TRBJ2-7 explains the end of the DNA better; the J call may be wrong. Looked up from germline, CDR1 is GTSNPN and CDR2 is SVGIG (reference sequence). The CDR3 covers 12 residues. CDR3 nucleotide sequence: TGTGCCTGGAGTGTAGGTGACTACGAGCAGTACTTC. It yields the protein CAWSVGDYEQYF.